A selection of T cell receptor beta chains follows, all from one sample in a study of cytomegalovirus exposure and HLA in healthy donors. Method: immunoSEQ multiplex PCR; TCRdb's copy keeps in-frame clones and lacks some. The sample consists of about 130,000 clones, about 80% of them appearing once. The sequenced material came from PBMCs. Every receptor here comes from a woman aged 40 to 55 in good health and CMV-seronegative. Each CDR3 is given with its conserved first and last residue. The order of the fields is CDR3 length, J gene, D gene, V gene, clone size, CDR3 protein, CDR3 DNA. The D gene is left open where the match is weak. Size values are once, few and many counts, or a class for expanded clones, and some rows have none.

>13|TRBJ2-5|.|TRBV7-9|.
CASSPRDLETQYF
TGTGCCAGCAGCCCCAGGGACTTGGAGACCCAGTACTTC
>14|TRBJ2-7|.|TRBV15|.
CATSREQVSYEQYF
TGTGCCACCAGCAGAGAACAGGTCTCCTACGAGCAGTACTTC
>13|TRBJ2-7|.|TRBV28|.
CASSFRVRYEQYF
TGTGCCAGCAGTTTCAGGGTTAGGTACGAGCAGTACTTC
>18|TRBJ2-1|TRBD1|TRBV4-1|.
CASSQKGGQGISYNEQFF
TGCGCCAGCAGCCAGAAGGGGGGACAGGGGATTTCCTACAATGAGCAGTTCTTC
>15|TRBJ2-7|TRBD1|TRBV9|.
CASSTGQGVAYEQYF
TGTGCCAGCAGCACGGGACAGGGGGTAGCTTACGAGCAGTACTTC
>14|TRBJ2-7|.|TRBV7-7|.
CASSEGTSSFEQYF
TGTGCTAGCAGCGAAGGGACATCCAGCTTCGAGCAGTACTTC
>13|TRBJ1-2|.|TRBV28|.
CASNPGTGYGYTF
TGTGCCAGCAATCCAGGGACTGGGTATGGCTACACCTTC
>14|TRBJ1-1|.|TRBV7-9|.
CASSLDGGHTEAFF
TGTGCCAGCAGCTTAGATGGCGGCCACACTGAAGCTTTCTTT
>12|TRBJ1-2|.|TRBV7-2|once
CASSPGGYGYTF
TGTGCCAGCAGCCCGGGGGGGTATGGCTACACCTTC
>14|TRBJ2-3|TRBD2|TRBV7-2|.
CARWGRALEDTQYF
TGTGCCAGATGGGGGAGGGCTTTAGAAGATACGCAGTATTTT
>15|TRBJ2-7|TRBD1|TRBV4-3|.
CASSQATGGSYEQYF
TGCGCCAGCAGCCAGGCTACAGGGGGGTCCTACGAGCAGTACTTC
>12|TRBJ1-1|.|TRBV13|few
CASSGPNTEAFF
TGTGCCAGCAGCGGGCCTAACACTGAAGCTTTCTTT
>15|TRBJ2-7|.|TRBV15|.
CATSSLPTRGGEQYF
TGTGCCACCAGCAGCCTCCCGACTAGGGGCGGCGAGCAGTACTTC
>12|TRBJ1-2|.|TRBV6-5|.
CATARANYGYTF
TGTGCCACGGCCAGGGCAAACTATGGCTACACCTTC
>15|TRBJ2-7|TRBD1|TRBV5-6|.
CASSLPGQADYEQYF
TGTGCCAGCAGCTTACCGGGACAGGCTGACTACGAGCAGTACTTC
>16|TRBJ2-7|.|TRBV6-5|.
CASSYQPFPTSYEQYF
TGTGCCAGCAGTTACCAACCCTTCCCCACCTCCTACGAGCAGTACTTC
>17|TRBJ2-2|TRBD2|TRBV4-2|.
CASSPGLAGGYTGELFF
TGTGCCAGCAGCCCGGGACTAGCGGGAGGGTATACCGGGGAGCTGTTTTTT
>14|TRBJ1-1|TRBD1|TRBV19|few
CASRKVDRDTEAFF
TGTGCCAGTAGAAAAGTGGACAGGGACACTGAAGCTTTCTTT
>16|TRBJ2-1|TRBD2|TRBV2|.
CASSEPSGGPRGEQFF
TGTGCCAGCAGTGAACCTAGCGGGGGCCCTCGCGGTGAGCAGTTCTTC
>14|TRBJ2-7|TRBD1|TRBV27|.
CASKRQGIFYEQYF
TGTGCCAGCAAAAGACAGGGAATTTTCTACGAGCAGTACTTC
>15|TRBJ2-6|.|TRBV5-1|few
CASSPGNSGANVLTF
TGCGCCAGCAGCCCGGGGAACTCTGGGGCCAACGTCCTGACTTTC
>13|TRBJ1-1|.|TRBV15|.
CATSQDRNTEAFF
TGTGCCACCAGTCAAGACAGGAACACTGAAGCTTTCTTT
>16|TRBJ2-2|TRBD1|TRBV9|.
CASSAGTGVYTGELFF
TGTGCCAGCAGCGCCGGGACAGGGGTTTACACCGGGGAGCTGTTTTTT
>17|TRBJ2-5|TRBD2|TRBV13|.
CASSPAISVAGQETQYF
TGTGCCAGCAGCCCTGCGATTTCGGTAGCGGGCCAAGAGACCCAGTACTTC
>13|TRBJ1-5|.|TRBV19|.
CASSVQGSQPQHF
TGTGCCAGTAGTGTACAGGGTAGTCAGCCCCAGCATTTT
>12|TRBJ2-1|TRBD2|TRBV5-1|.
CASSFAGDEQFF
TGCGCCAGCAGCTTTGCGGGAGATGAGCAGTTCTTC
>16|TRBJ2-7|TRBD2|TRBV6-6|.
CASSYGSLAGIDEQYF
TGTGCCAGCAGTTACGGCTCGCTAGCGGGGATCGACGAGCAGTACTTC
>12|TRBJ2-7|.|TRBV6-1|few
CASYDRSYEQYF
TGTGCCAGCTACGACAGGAGCTACGAGCAGTACTTC
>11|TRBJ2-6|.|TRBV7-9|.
CASGPSNVLTF
TGTGCCAGCGGCCCTAGCAACGTCCTGACTTTC
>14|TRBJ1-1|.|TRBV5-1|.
CASSLTGIGTEAFF
TGCGCCAGCAGCTTGACAGGGATCGGCACTGAAGCTTTCTTT
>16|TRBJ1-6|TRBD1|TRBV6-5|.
CASSYSMPGGNSPLHF
TGTGCCAGCAGTTACTCGATGCCAGGGGGTAATTCACCCCTCCACTTT
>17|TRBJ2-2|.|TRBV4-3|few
CASSQDTFQRNTGELFF
TGCGCCAGCAGCCAAGATACGTTTCAGCGGAACACCGGGGAGCTGTTTTTT
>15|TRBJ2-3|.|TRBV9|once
CASSVDAWSADTQYF
TGTGCCAGCAGCGTAGATGCCTGGTCGGCAGATACGCAGTATTTT
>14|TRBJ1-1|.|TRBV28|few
CASSFLRENTEAFF
TGTGCCAGCAGTTTCCTCCGGGAGAACACTGAAGCTTTCTTT
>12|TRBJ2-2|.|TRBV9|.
CASSVSGGELFF
TGTGCCAGCAGCGTATCCGGCGGGGAGCTGTTTTTT
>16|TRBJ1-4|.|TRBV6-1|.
CASSEALMQANEKLFF
TGTGCCAGCAGTGAAGCGCTTATGCAGGCTAATGAAAAACTGTTTTTT
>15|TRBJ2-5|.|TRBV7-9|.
CASSPKIGGLETQYF
TGTGCCAGCAGCCCAAAGATCGGGGGGCTTGAGACCCAGTACTTC
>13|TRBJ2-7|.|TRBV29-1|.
CSVEDRSTYEQYF
TGCAGCGTTGAAGATCGCAGTACCTACGAGCAGTACTTC
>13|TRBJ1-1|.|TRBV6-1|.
CASSEVGGAEAFF
TGTGCCAGCAGTGAAGTGGGGGGGGCGGAAGCTTTCTTT
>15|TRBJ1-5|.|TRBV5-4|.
CASSLGGGGGQPQHF
TGTGCCAGCAGCTTGGGTGGAGGGGGAGGGCAGCCCCAGCATTTT
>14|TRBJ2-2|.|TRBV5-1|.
CASSLVGGAGELFF
TGCGCCAGCAGCTTGGTAGGAGGGGCCGGGGAGCTGTTTTTT
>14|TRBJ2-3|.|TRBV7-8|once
CASSLVGSTDTQYF
TGTGCCAGCAGTTTAGTCGGGAGCACAGATACGCAGTATTTT
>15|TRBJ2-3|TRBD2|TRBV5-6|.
CASSSGLAPPDTQYF
TGTGCCAGCAGCTCGGGACTAGCTCCCCCAGATACGCAGTATTTT
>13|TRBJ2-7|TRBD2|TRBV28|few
CASSLAASYEQYF
TGTGCCAGCAGCCTAGCGGCCTCCTACGAGCAGTACTTC
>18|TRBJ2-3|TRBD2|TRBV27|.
CASSLFTAGGSSTDTQYF
TGTGCCAGCAGTTTATTTACAGCGGGGGGTTCTAGCACAGATACGCAGTATTTT
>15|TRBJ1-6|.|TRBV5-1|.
CASSYDRLQNSPLHF
TGCGCCAGCAGCTACGACAGGCTACAGAATTCACCCCTCCACTTT
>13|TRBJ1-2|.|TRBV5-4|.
CASSPTGVRGYTF
TGTGCCAGCAGCCCCACAGGCGTTCGTGGCTACACCTTC
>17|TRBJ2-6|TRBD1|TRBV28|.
CASSTVTGGFFANVLTF
TGTGCCAGCAGTACTGTGACAGGGGGATTTTTTGCCAACGTCCTGACTTTC
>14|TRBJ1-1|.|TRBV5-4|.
CASSLGQANTEAFF
TGTGCCAGCAGCTTGGGACAGGCTAACACTGAAGCTTTCTTT
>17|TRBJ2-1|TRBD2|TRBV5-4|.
CASSLGTSGAGYNEQFF
TGTGCCAGCAGCTTGGGGACTAGCGGGGCTGGCTACAATGAGCAGTTCTTC
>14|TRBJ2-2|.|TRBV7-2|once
CASRNTGSTGELFF
TGTGCCAGCAGAAACACAGGGAGCACCGGGGAGCTGTTTTTT
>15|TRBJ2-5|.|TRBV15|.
CATSGGGASRETQYF
TGTGCCACCAGCGGAGGGGGCGCCTCCAGGGAGACCCAGTACTTC